This TCR beta chain was identified in a study of T cell changes during pregnancy in multiple sclerosis (dated by TCRdb to between 2017 and 2020). Regarding the research as a whole: In women with multiple sclerosis, the researchers looked at how the T cell repertoire shifted as pregnancy progressed.

Libraries were made using the immunoSEQ multiplex PCR assay. TCRdb obtained this table from immuneACCESS and retained in-frame rearrangements with V and J assigned. These tables miss some clones; where compared with another copy, unresolved V genes account for less than half of the shortfall, and the remainder is unexplained. The sample has 70,000 to 80,000 clones on record, 80% to 90% of them singletons. Approximately 3.3% of the sample comes from the top ten. As to this clone: It has no known antigen specificity. Base quality data are lacking; no much larger clone is found one base away.

Spanning cysteine to phenylalanine, the CDR3 consists of 20 amino acids. The entry retains the CDR3 DNA only, 60 bases that are in frame from base 1. Clipping removes 4 bases from V and 3 bases from J, with 21 as the unmatched junction base count. The CDR1 and CDR2 encoded by the germline V gene are MNHNS and SASEGT. Here the chain combines TRBV6-1 and TRBJ1-5; 7 middle bases align to TRBD1. Source: peripheral blood, taken before pregnancy. The source of this sequence is a female donor with multiple sclerosis, enrolled in a pregnancy study. CDR3 reads: CASSANPRDSSYWDNQPQHF. The nucleotide sequence is given as TGTGCCAGCAGTGCCAATCCCCGGGACAGCTCCTATTGGGACAATCAGCCCCAGCATTTT.